What follows are 29 T cell receptor beta chains derived from one specimen sequenced in a study of cytomegalovirus exposure and HLA in healthy donors. The PCR had 60 Vbeta and 13 Jbeta primers. The data were produced by immunoSEQ multiplex PCR, yet TCRdb's version contains in-frame clones alone and is incomplete. The sample consists of some 120,000 clones, approximately 80% of them appearing once. The specimen was PBMCs. These receptors all stem from a woman in her twenties or thirties in good health and CMV-seronegative.

The chain uses TRBV6-6 and TRBJ2-7, with D possibly matching TRBD1 (6 bases). V lost 6 bases and J 6 bases, leaving 12 bases between the germline ends. The CDR3 has 12 residues. Germline V CDR1 and CDR2: MNHNY, SVGAGI (reference sequence). CDR3 nucleotide sequence: TGTGCCAGCAGCCAAGACAGGTCCGAGCAGTACTTC. Protein: CASSQDRSEQYF.

This sequence joins TRBV6-1 and TRBJ1-6, with D maybe TRBD1 (6 bases). From germline, CDR1 is MNHNS and CDR2 SASEGT. This CDR3 has 18 residues. The V gene lost 4 bases and the J gene lost 0 bases, with 16 bases spanning the gap. The CDR3 DNA sequence: TGTGCCAGCAGTGGGAGGGGGGGCCGGAGCTCCTATAATTCACCCCTCCACTTT. It translates to CASSGRGGRSSYNSPLHF.

This clone showed up just a few times. V usage is TRBV6-5 and J usage is TRBJ2-1; no clear D gene. The ends were cut back, 4 bases at V and 5 bases at J, with 3 bases in the middle. The CDR3 is 11 residues long. Germline lookup yields CDR1 MNHEY and CDR2 SVGAGI. CDR3: CASSLNNEQFF. CDR3 in DNA: TGTGCCAGCAGTTTAAACAATGAGCAGTTCTTC.

Worth noting for this clone: The identical CDR3 is also encoded by other nucleotide sequences in the sample. In nucleotides, the CDR3 is TGCAGCGTTGACAGGGGGCGGGAGACCCAGTACTTC. It specifies CSVDRGRETQYF. This chain joins TRBV29-1 and TRBJ2-5, with 8 bases matching TRBD1. The CDR3 loop spans 12 amino acids. CDR1 and CDR2 (germline): SQVTM, ANQGSEA. J lost 5 bases, V lost 3 bases, and 2 bases had no gene match.

The rearrangement joins TRBV6-5 to TRBJ2-5; D is undetermined. Trimming removed 4 bases at V and 5 bases at J, with 8 bases between. This CDR3 comprises 12 residues. Germline V lookup: CDR1 MNHEY, CDR2 SVGAGI. CDR3 in amino acids: CASSSVRETQYF. The DNA of the CDR3 is TGTGCCAGCAGTTCCGTCCGGGAGACCCAGTACTTC.

A word on this clone: One end of the junction fails to match germline, which may point to a read error. V and J are TRBV10-1 and TRBJ2-1; 13 bases fit TRBD2. Germline CDR1 is WNHNN and CDR2 is SYGVQD (reference sequence). This CDR3 contains 16 residues. The CDR3 reads CASSDPRLAGGNGQFF. CDR3 coding DNA: TGCGCCAGCAGTGACCCAAGACTAGCGGGAGGTAATGGGCAGTTCTTC.

In this sample, this clone turned up a few times. The genes are TRBV9 and TRBJ2-2, with 8 bases matching TRBD2. V trimming: 3 bases; J trimming: 3 bases; junction bases outside the gene matches: 16. CDR3 length equals 19 residues. Germline lookup yields CDR1 SGDLS and CDR2 YYNGEE. CDR3 region: CASSARQLAEALDTGELFF. CDR3 DNA: TGTGCCAGCAGCGCCCGCCAACTAGCGGAGGCTTTAGACACCGGGGAGCTGTTTTTT.

The chain recombines TRBV19 with TRBJ2-5, with TRBD1 identical over 8 bases. Germline values: CDR1 LNHDA, CDR2 SQIVND (reference sequence). The ends lost 6 bases at V and 5 bases at J; junction bases unmatched: 14. The CDR3 runs to 16 residues. In DNA, the CDR3 is TGTGCCAGTAGCCCCTCGGGCGACAGGGGATGGGAGACCCAGTACTTC. It codes for CASSPSGDRGWETQYF.

This clone was counted between two and nine times. This sequence joins TRBV6-6 and TRBJ2-2; 7 bases align to TRBD1. The CDR3 runs to 13 residues. Germline lookup yields CDR1 MNHNY and CDR2 SVGAGI (reference sequence). V was pared by 5 bases and J by 3 bases, with 0 bases of the junction left unmatched. CDR3 residues: CASSDRDTGELFF. The CDR3 DNA follows: TGTGCCAGCAGTGACAGGGACACCGGGGAGCTGTTTTTT.

The V call is TRBV15, the J call TRBJ1-4; a possible D gene is TRBD1 (5 bases). Trimming pared 3 bases from V and 3 bases from J, leaving 11 bases between. Per germline, CDR1 LNHNV and CDR2 YYDKDF (reference sequence). This CDR3 contains 15 residues. The CDR3 region is CATSSLTGANEKLFF. In nucleotides, the CDR3 is TGTGCCACCAGCAGTCTCACGGGGGCTAATGAAAAACTGTTTTTT.

Regarding this clone: Germline is not matched at one junction end, which may reflect a read error. The chain employs TRBV7-9 and TRBJ2-3; D gene uncertain. The germline CDR1 and CDR2 sequences are SEHNR and FQNEAQ (reference sequence). CDR3 size: 12 residues. CDR3 in amino acids: CSSSNLSDTQYF. The CDR3 DNA sequence: TGTTCCAGCAGCAACTTGTCGGATACGCAGTATTTT.

This clone was recorded a few times. The rearrangement uses TRBV20-1 and TRBJ2-1; D remains ambiguous. The V end lost 2 bases, the J end lost 5 bases, and 4 bases lay between the germline ends. The CDR3 loop spans 11 amino acids. Germline CDR1 reads DFQATT; CDR2 reads SNEGSKA (reference sequence). The CDR3 here is CSARPNNEQFF. CDR3 nucleotide sequence: TGCAGTGCTAGACCTAACAATGAGCAGTTCTTC.

This rearrangement joins TRBV7-6 to TRBJ1-5; tentative D call: TRBD1 (6 bases). V was clipped by 1 base and J by 0 bases, with 10 bases between them. CDR3 length: 16 residues. Germline V gives CDR1 SGHVS, CDR2 FNYEAQ. CDR3 amino acids: CASSLGTANSNQPQHF. CDR3 in DNA: TGTGCCAGCAGCTTAGGGACAGCTAATAGCAATCAGCCCCAGCATTTT.

This rearrangement joins TRBV11-3 to TRBJ2-1; tentatively, D is TRBD1 (6 bases). V was clipped by 3 bases and J by 7 bases, with 13 bases between them. Germline values: CDR1 SGHNT, CDR2 YENEEA. The CDR3 totals 14 residues. The CDR3: CASSFRRGGNEQFF. The CDR3 bases are TGTGCCAGCAGCTTTCGCAGGGGTGGGAATGAGCAGTTCTTC.

Points on this clone: Germline and junction disagree at one end, which may indicate a read error. V usage is TRBV6-5 and J usage is TRBJ2-2, with D maybe TRBD1 (6 bases). Germline assignment: CDR1 MNHEY and CDR2 SVGAGI. The CDR3 loop spans 14 amino acids. The DNA for the CDR3 is TGTGCCAGCAGTGACTCAGGGGACACCGGGGAGCTGTTTTTT. This codes for CASSDSGDTGELFF.

The V and J genes are TRBV5-1 and TRBJ2-6, with 9 bases identical to TRBD1. Germline loops: CDR1 SGHRS, CDR2 YFSETQ. This CDR3 is 17 amino acids long. J lost 0 bases, V lost 4 bases, and 5 bases had no gene match. CDR3 region: CASSRRTGDSGANVLTF. The CDR3 region has the DNA TGCGCCAGCAGCCGACGGACAGGGGACTCTGGGGCCAACGTCCTGACTTTC.

The chain has TRBV5-1 and TRBJ2-4; D is perhaps TRBD1 (5 bases). Looked up from germline, CDR1 is SGHRS and CDR2 is YFSETQ. The CDR3 is 16 residues long. V lost 0 bases, J lost 0 bases, and 10 bases lay in between. In DNA, the CDR3 is TGCGCCAGCAGCTTGGAGGGGTCGGGAGCCAAAAACATTCAGTACTTC. It is translated as CASSLEGSGAKNIQYF.

The rearrangement links TRBV11-2 to TRBJ2-7; no reliable D call. CDR1 SGHAT and CDR2 FQNNGV come from the germline V gene. This CDR3 has 12 amino acids. V lost 5 bases and J lost 6, with 11 bases in between. CDR3 nucleotides: TGTGCCAGCAGCCCTCGCCAGCGCGAGCAGTACTTC. Its protein is CASSPRQREQYF.

The chain couples TRBV7-6 to TRBJ2-1; perhaps TRBD1 as D (6 bases). Germline V lookup: CDR1 SGHVS, CDR2 FNYEAQ. CDR3 size: 18 residues. V gave up 4 bases and J gave up 3 bases, with 22 bases separating them. The CDR3 loop is CASSSDDGERGYYNEQFF. Here the CDR3 DNA reads TGTGCCAGCAGCTCCGACGATGGGGAGAGGGGGTACTACAATGAGCAGTTCTTC.

The rearrangement joins TRBV27 to TRBJ1-4; the D gene is possibly TRBD1 (5 bases). Per the germline V gene, CDR1 is MNHEY and CDR2 is SMNVEV (reference sequence). There are 14 residues in the CDR3. V was clipped by 6 bases and J by 4 bases, with 12 bases between them. CDR3 nucleotides: TGTGCCAGCAGACCTGGGGCATTTAATGAAAAACTGTTTTTT. It translates to CASRPGAFNEKLFF.

To note about this clone: The sample has other DNA sequences that encode this CDR3 too. The chain recombines TRBV18 with TRBJ2-3; D gene uncertain. The germline V and J ends were trimmed by 2 bases and 5 bases, with 8 bases remaining between them. Germline assignment: CDR1 KGHSH and CDR2 LQKENI. The CDR3 length is 13 residues. CDR3 DNA: TGTGCCAGCTCACCAGGTTCAGAAGATACGCAGTATTTT. It translates to CASSPGSEDTQYF.

The chain employs TRBV11-3 and TRBJ2-3; 7 bases are a match to TRBD2. The V and J ends lost 1 base and 5 bases, in that order; junction bases with no gene match: 6. This CDR3 spans 15 amino acids. The germline V gene encodes CDR1 SGHNT and CDR2 YENEEA. The DNA of the CDR3 is TGTGCCAGCAGCTTAGCGGGAGGAGGAGGAGATACGCAGTATTTT. This sequence encodes CASSLAGGGGDTQYF.

The gene calls are TRBV2 and TRBJ1-4, with TRBD1 as a possible D gene (5 bases). The CDR3 runs to 13 residues. The V end lost 10 bases, the J end lost 5 bases, and 14 bases lay between the germline ends. CDR1 is SNHLY and CDR2 is FYNNEI in the germline V gene. CDR3: CATHRSPNEKLFF. Written as DNA, the CDR3 is TGTGCCACCCACAGGTCCCCAAATGAAAAACTGTTTTTT.

The chain uses TRBV6-5 and TRBJ2-1, with TRBD2 identical over 7 bases. CDR1 is MNHEY and CDR2 is SVGAGI in the germline V gene. V gave up 0 bases and J gave up 6 bases; unmatched junction bases: 2. The CDR3 is 14 amino acids. The CDR3 loop reads CASSYSSGGNEQFF. CDR3 DNA: TGTGCCAGCAGTTACTCATCGGGGGGCAATGAGCAGTTCTTC.

The chain employs TRBV4-1 and TRBJ2-7; 10 nucleotides line up with TRBD2. In germline, CDR1 is MGHRA, CDR2 YSYEKL. V shed 4 bases and J 2 bases; nucleotides not matched to a gene: 8. The CDR3 has 16 residues. CDR3 protein: CASSLGPSGSTYEQYF. CDR3 sequence (DNA): TGCGCCAGCAGCCTCGGACCTAGCGGGAGTACCTACGAGCAGTACTTC.

Only a few counts were recorded for this clone. V and J are TRBV6-5 and TRBJ1-1; D is uncertain. Germline V gene lookup returns CDR1 MNHEY and CDR2 SVGAGI. Trimming removed 6 bases at V and 0 bases at J, with 8 bases between. The CDR3 totals 13 residues. DNA for the CDR3: TGTGCCAGCAGACTATCTATGAACACTGAAGCTTTCTTT. This sequence encodes CASRLSMNTEAFF.

This clone appeared a single time. In DNA, the CDR3 is TGTGCCAGCAGCCAAGATTTAGCGACCTACAATGAGCAGTTCTTC. Translating it yields CASSQDLATYNEQFF. V usage is TRBV4-2 and J usage is TRBJ2-1; tentative D call: TRBD2 (5 bases). Germline CDR1 reads LGHNA; CDR2 reads YNFKEQ. Trimming cost V 0 bases and J 2 bases, with 8 bases left between them. This CDR3 spans 15 amino acids.

This clone has only one observation. Sequence at one end of the junction differs from germline and may be a read error. Other DNA sequences in the sample encode the same CDR3. The rearrangement joins TRBV7-9 to TRBJ2-2; D perhaps matches TRBD2 (6 bases). This CDR3 contains 15 residues. From germline, CDR1 is SEHNR and CDR2 FQNEAQ (reference sequence). The CDR3 region is CASSLWLANTGELFF. In DNA, the CDR3 is TGTGCCAGCAGCTTATGGCTAGCGAATACCGGGGAGCTGTTTTTT.

V usage is TRBV6-6 and J usage is TRBJ1-2; weak D call: TRBD1 (5 bases). The CDR3 sequence is 14 residues long. Germline-derived CDR1 and CDR2 are MNHNY and SVGAGI (reference sequence). V was shortened by 0 bases and J by 4 bases, with 9 bases between the two germline ends. Here the CDR3 reads CASSYSTGVYGYTF. CDR3 DNA: TGTGCCAGCAGTTACTCGACGGGGGTCTATGGCTACACCTTC.